This T cell receptor beta chain was sequenced in a study of T cell responses to AZD1222 COVID-19 vaccine. General study results and limits: Repertoires were obtained only post-peak T cell response. Regions 160-218 and 743-854 held dominance among vaccine-associated CD4 TCRs, which spanned spike. It was only a handful of AZD1222 recipients who were seropositive at baseline.

Clones were sequenced by immunoSEQ multiplex PCR, and TCRdb holds only the in-frame ones, with some missing. The sample holds about 150,000 clones, about 87% seen once. Germline V CDR1 and CDR2: SGHTA, FQGNSA. CDR3 size: 15 residues. Trimming took 6 bases from V and 1 from J; bases not matched to a gene: 4. Pooled samples include second doses given at about 4 or 12 weeks. As for this clone: Its antigen remains unknown.

The sequence was collected from an adult who received the AZD1222 COVID-19 vaccine. The rearrangement joins TRBV7-2 to TRBJ1-5; 9 nucleotides match TRBD1. The sample was peripheral blood, taken 28 days after the second AZD1222 dose. Written as DNA, the CDR3 is TGTGCCAGCAGAAGGACAGGGGCCAGCAATCAGCCCCAGCATTTT. Its protein product is CASRRTGASNQPQHF. The whole variable domain, remainder taken from reference TRBV7-2 and TRBJ1-5, is GAGVSQSPSNKVTEKGKDVELRCDPISGHTALYWYRQSLGQGLEFLIYFQGNSAPDKSGLPSDRFSAERTGGSVSTLTIQRTQQEDSAVYLCASRRTGASNQPQHFGDGTRLSIL.